This TCR beta chain is drawn from a study of blood T cell repertoires in COVID-19. Background on the study: Sites in the United States, Italy and Spain provided acute and convalescent COVID-19 samples. PBMCs, B-cell-depleted T cells, or T cells provided the cDNA or gDNA that made up the material.

Original analysis: Reference gene primer amplification in the assay estimated nucleated cell counts. Generated by immunoSEQ multiplex PCR, the TCRdb table keeps only in-frame clones and is missing some. V, J and clone size reflect that table, while D and trimming were determined from the DNA. The sample consists of around 140,000 clones, about 82% of them appearing once. CDR3 length equals 16 residues. J lost 2 bases, V lost 4 bases, and 9 bases had no gene match. Germline V gene lookup returns CDR1 SQVTM and CDR2 ANQGSEA. The sequence derives from a woman in her fifties or sixties with acute or convalescent COVID-19. The chain employs TRBV29-1 and TRBJ2-5, with 11 positions matching TRBD2. Sequenced input: peripheral blood. The chain's CDR3 is CSVVRLAGGMQETQYF. The CDR3 coding sequence is TGCAGCGTTGTTCGTCTAGCGGGGGGCATGCAAGAGACCCAGTACTTC.